This record covers a single TCR beta chain. Methods used by the authors: By means of reference gene primer amplification, nucleated cell counts were estimated. Only in-frame clones appear in the TCRdb table, and some are missing; sequencing was by immunoSEQ multiplex PCR. D and trimming were read from the DNA, whereas the V and J calls and clone size are those reported in that table. The sample shows some 240,000 clones, approximately 82% of them seen only once. The data stem from a study of blood T cell repertoires in COVID-19. Study-level background: The cDNA or gDNA used as material had been derived from T cells, B-cell-depleted T cells, or PBMCs.

The V gene lost 3 bases and the J gene lost 4 bases, with 13 bases spanning the gap. The CDR3 consists of 15 residues. From germline, CDR1 is SGHVS and CDR2 FQNEAQ. The chain couples TRBV7-8 to TRBJ2-1; possibly TRBD2 for D (7 bases). Sequenced material: peripheral blood. The source is a man aged 50 or older with active or convalescent COVID-19. The CDR3 reads CASSFKEGGYNEQFF. DNA for the CDR3: TGTGCCAGCAGCTTTAAGGAGGGGGGGTACAATGAGCAGTTCTTC.